This TCR beta chain was found in a study of CD8+CD57+ T cells in acquired aplastic anemia. Study-wide context: There were about 10.8 million reads, on average, for CD4+ cells from healthy donors.

V was pared by 6 bases and J by 3 bases, with 1 base of the junction left unmatched. There are 14 residues in the CDR3. Germline CDR1 and CDR2: LGHNT and FRNRAP. Worth noting for this clonotype: Its cognate antigen is unknown.

Study observations and caveats: Patients and controls had CD8+ Simpson's diversity values that were not significantly distinct.

The use of genomic DNA as template underpinned the TCR beta VDJ and CDR3 profiling. TCRdb reprocessed the reads via MiXCR and lists one record per CDR3 protein. The repertoire holds about 220,000 distinct CDR3 sequences, with roughly 35% as singletons. The clonotype was recovered from a human donor in good health, serving as a control. The sequenced sample was sorted CD4+, CD8+, or CD8+CD57+ T cells (not recorded which) from PBMCs. V and J are TRBV12-5 and TRBJ2-2; the match to TRBD1 covers 10 bases. The CDR3 DNA reads TGTGCTAGTGGGGGACAGGGGCACACCGGGGAGCTGTTTTTT. Amino acids: CASGGQGHTGELFF.